This TCR beta chain was sequenced for a study of blood T cell repertoires in COVID-19. Trimming pared 6 bases from V and 0 bases from J, leaving 14 bases between. Germline CDR1 and CDR2: MNHEY and SMNVEV (reference sequence). The CDR3 extends over 15 amino acids. Sequenced by immunoSEQ multiplex PCR; TCRdb stores in-frame clones only, minus some. The sample yields fewer than 150,000 clones, under 85% seen once. The specimen sequenced was peripheral blood. The chain couples TRBV27 to TRBJ1-1; D might be TRBD1 (6 bases). This receptor was identified in a woman older than 75 in a cohort sampled during active or convalescent COVID-19. Here the CDR3 reads CASSRQANMNTEAFF. The CDR3 region has the DNA TGTGCCAGCAGCCGACAGGCCAATATGAACACTGAAGCTTTCTTT.